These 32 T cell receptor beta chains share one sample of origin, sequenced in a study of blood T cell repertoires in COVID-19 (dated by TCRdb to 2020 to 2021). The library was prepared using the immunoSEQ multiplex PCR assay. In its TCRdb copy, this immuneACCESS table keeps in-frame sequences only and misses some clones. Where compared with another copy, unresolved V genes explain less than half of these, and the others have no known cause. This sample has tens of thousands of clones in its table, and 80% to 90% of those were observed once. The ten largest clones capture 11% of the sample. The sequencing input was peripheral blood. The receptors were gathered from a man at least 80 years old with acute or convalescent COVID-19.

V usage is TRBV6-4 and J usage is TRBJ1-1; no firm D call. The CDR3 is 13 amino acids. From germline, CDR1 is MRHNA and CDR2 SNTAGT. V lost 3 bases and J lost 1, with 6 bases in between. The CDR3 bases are TGTGCCAGCAGTGAGGTAGAGAACACTGAAGCTTTCTTT. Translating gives CASSEVENTEAFF.

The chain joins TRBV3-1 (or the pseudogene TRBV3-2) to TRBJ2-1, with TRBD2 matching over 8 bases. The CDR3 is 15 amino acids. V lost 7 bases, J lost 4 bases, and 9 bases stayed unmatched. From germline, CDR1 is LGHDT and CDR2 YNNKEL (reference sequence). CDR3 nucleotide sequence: TGTGCCAGCAATCACGACGCGGGGGGTTACAATGAGCAGTTCTTC. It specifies CASNHDAGGYNEQFF.

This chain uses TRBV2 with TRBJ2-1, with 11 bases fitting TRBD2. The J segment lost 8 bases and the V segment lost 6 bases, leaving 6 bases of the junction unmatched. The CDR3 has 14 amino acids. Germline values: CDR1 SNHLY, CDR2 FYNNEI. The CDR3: CASRVGLAGDEQFF. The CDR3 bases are TGTGCCAGCAGGGTAGGACTAGCGGGCGATGAGCAGTTCTTC.

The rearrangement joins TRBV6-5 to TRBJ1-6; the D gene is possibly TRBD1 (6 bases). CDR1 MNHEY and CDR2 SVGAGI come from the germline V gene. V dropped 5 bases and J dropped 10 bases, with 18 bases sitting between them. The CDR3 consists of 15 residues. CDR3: CASSKLRGFGSPLHF. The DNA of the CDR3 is TGTGCCAGCAGTAAACTTAGGGGGTTTGGCTCACCCCTCCACTTT.

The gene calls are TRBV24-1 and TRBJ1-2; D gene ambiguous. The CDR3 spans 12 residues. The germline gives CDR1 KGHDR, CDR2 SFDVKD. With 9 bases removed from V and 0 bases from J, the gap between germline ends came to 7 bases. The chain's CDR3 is CATAHSNYGYTF. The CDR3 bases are TGTGCCACCGCACATTCTAACTATGGCTACACCTTC.

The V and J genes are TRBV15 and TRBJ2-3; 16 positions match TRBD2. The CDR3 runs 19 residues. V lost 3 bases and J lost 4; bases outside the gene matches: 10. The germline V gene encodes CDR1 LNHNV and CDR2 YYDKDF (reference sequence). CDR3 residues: CATSSPPGLAGGPSDTQYF. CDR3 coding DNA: TGTGCCACCAGCAGCCCACCGGGACTAGCGGGGGGGCCCTCAGATACGCAGTATTTT.

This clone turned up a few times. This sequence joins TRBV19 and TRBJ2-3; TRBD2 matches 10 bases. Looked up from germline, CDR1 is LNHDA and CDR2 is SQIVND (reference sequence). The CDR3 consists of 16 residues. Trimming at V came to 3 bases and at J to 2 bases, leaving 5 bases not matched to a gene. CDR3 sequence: CASSIAAGGLTDTQYF. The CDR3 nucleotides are TGTGCCAGTAGTATTGCAGCGGGGGGGCTCACAGATACGCAGTATTTT.

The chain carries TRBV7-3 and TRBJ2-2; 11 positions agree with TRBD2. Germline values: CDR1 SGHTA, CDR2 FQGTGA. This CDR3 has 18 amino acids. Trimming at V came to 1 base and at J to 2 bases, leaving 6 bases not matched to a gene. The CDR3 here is CASSLKPSGGTNTGELFF. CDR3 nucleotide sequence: TGTGCCAGCAGCTTAAAGCCTAGCGGGGGGACAAACACCGGGGAGCTGTTTTTT.

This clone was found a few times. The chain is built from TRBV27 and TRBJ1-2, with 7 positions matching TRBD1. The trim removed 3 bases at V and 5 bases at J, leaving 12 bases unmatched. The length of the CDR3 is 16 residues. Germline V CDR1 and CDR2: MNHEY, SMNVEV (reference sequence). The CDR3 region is CASSLFQSGGWYGYTF. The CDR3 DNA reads TGTGCCAGCAGTTTGTTCCAGTCAGGGGGTTGGTATGGCTACACCTTC.

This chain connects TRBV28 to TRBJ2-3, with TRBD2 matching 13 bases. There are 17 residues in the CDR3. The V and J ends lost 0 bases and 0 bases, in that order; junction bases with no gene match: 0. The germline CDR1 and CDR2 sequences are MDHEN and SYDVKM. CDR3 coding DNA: TGTGCCAGCAGTTTATGGACTAGCGGGAGGAGCACAGATACGCAGTATTTT. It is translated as CASSLWTSGRSTDTQYF.

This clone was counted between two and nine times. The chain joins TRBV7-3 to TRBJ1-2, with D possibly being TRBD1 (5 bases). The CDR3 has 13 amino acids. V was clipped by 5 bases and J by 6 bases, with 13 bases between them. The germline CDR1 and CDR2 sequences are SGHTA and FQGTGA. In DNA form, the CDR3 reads TGTGCCAGCAGCAACCAGGGTTGGGATGGCTACACCTTC. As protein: CASSNQGWDGYTF.

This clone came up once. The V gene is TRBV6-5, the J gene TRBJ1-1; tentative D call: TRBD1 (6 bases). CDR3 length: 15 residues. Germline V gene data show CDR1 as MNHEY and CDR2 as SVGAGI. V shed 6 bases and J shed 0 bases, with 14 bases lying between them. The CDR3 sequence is CASRLLDRLNTEAFF. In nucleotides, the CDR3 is TGTGCCAGCAGGCTTCTGGACAGACTGAACACTGAAGCTTTCTTT.

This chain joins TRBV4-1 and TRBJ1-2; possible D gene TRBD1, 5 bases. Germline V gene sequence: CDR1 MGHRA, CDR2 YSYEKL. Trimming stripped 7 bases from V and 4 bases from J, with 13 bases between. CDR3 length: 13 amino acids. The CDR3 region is CASTVAGSYGYTF. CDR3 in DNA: TGCGCCAGCACTGTGGCAGGGTCCTATGGCTACACCTTC.

The CDR3 nucleotides are TGCAGCACTATCCAGGGGAAAGAGACCCAGTACTTC. As protein: CSTIQGKETQYF. The V gene is TRBV29-1, the J gene TRBJ2-5; the D gene is possibly TRBD1 (6 bases). This CDR3 comprises 12 residues. Trimming took 8 bases from V and 3 from J, leaving 13 bases between them. CDR1 SQVTM and CDR2 ANQGSEA come from the germline V gene.

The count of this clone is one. CDR3: CASSSGSGYEQYF. The CDR3 DNA reads as TGTGCCAGCAGCTCCGGGTCTGGCTACGAGCAGTACTTC. The chain combines TRBV7-3 with TRBJ2-7; no definite D call. V was clipped by 4 bases and J by 3 bases, with 10 bases between them. This CDR3 has 13 residues. Germline-derived CDR1 and CDR2 are SGHTA and FQGTGA.

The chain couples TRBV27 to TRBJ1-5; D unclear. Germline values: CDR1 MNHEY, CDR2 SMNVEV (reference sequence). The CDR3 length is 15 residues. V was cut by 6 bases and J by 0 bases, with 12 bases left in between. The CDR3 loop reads CASRFDTFSNQPQHF. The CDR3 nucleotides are TGTGCCAGCAGGTTTGACACGTTTAGCAATCAGCCCCAGCATTTT.

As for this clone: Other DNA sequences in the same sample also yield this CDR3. For the CDR3, the DNA is TGCGCCAGCAGCTCTTCTGGGGGCAACACTGAAGCTTTCTTT. It specifies CASSSSGGNTEAFF. This chain joins TRBV5-1 and TRBJ1-1, with D perhaps TRBD1 (6 bases). V gave up 3 bases and J gave up 2 bases, with 11 bases separating them. The CDR3 runs 14 residues. Germline V CDR1 and CDR2: SGHRS, YFSETQ.

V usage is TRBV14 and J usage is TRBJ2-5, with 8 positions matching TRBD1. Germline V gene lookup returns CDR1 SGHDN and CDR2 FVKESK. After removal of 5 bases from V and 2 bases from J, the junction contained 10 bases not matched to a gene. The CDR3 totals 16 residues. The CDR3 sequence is CASSGRTGGLQETQYF. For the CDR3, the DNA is TGTGCCAGCAGCGGCCGAACAGGGGGTTTACAAGAGACCCAGTACTTC. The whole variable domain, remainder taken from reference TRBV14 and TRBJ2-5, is EAGVTQFPSHSVIEKGQTVTLRCDPISGHDNLYWYRRVMGKEIKFLLHFVKESKQDESGMPNNRFLAERTGGTYSTLKVQPAELEDSGVYFCASSGRTGGLQETQYFGPGTRLLVL.

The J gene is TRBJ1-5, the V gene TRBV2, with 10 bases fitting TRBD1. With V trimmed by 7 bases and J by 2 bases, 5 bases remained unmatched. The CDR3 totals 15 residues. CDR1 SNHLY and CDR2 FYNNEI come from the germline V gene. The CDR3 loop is CASTLGTGGNQPQHF. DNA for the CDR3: TGTGCCAGCACCCTTGGGACAGGGGGCAATCAGCCCCAGCATTTT.

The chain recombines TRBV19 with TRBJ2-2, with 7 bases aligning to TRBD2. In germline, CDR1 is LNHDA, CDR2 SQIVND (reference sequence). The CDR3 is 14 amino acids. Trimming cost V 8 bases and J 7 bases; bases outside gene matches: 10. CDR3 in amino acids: CASSVGEGVGELFF. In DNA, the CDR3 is TGTGCCAGTTCGGTGGGGGAGGGCGTCGGGGAGCTGTTTTTT.

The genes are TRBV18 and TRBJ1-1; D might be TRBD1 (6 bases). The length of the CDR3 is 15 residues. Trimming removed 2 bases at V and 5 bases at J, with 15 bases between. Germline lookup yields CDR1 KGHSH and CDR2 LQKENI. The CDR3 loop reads CASSPSLRGGTEAFF. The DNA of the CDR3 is TGTGCCAGCTCACCATCCCTTAGGGGGGGAACTGAAGCTTTCTTT.

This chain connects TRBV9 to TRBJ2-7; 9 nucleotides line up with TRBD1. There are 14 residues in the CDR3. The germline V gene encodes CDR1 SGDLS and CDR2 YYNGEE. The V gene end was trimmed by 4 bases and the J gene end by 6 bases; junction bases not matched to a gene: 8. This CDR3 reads CASSPWTGEGEQYF. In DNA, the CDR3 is TGTGCCAGCAGCCCCTGGACAGGGGAAGGCGAGCAGTACTTC. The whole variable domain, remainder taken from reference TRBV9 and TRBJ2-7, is DSGVTQTPKHLITATGQRVTLRCSPRSGDLSVYWYQQSLDQGLQFLIQYYNGEERAKGNILERFSAQQFPDLHSELNLSSLELGDSALYFCASSPWTGEGEQYFGPGTRLTVT.

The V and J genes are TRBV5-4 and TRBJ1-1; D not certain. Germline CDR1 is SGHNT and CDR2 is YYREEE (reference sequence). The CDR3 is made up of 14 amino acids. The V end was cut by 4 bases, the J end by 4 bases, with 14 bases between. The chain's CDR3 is CASSAPNTFTEAFF. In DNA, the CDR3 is TGTGCCAGCAGCGCCCCAAACACATTCACTGAAGCTTTCTTT.

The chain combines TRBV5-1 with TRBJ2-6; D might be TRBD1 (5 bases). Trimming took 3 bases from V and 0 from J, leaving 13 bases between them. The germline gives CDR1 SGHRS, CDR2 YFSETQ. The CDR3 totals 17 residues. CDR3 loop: CASSSGRASSGANVLTF. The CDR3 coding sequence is TGCGCCAGCAGCTCAGGCAGGGCCAGCTCTGGGGCCAACGTCCTGACTTTC. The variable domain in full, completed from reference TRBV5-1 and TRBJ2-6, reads KAGVTQTPRYLIKTRGQQVTLSCSPISGHRSVSWYQQTPGQGLQFLFEYFSETQRNKGNFPGRFSGRQFSNSRSEMNVSTLELGDSALYLCASSSGRASSGANVLTFGAGSRLTVL.

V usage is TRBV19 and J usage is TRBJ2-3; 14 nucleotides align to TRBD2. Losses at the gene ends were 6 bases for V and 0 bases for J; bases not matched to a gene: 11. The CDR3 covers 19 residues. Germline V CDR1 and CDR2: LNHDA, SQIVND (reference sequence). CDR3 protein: CASSLGLAGGIASTDTQYF. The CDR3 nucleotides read TGTGCCAGTAGCCTTGGACTAGCGGGAGGAATTGCTAGCACAGATACGCAGTATTTT.

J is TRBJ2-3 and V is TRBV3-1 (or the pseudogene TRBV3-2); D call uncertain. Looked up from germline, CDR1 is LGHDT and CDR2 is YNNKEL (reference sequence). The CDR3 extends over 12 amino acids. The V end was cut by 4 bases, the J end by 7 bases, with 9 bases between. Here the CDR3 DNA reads TGTGCCAGCAGCCCCGGTGGTAATACGCAGTATTTT. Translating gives CASSPGGNTQYF.

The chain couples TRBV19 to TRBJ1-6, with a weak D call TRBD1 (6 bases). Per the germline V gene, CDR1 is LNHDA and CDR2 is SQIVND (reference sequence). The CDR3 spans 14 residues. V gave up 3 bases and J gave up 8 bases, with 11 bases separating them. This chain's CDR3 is CASSIQGYDSPLHF. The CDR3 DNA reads TGTGCCAGTAGTATCCAGGGGTATGATTCACCCCTCCACTTT. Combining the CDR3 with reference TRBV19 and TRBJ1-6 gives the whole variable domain DGGITQSPKYLFRKEGQNVTLSCEQNLNHDAMYWYRQDPGQGLRLIYYSQIVNDFQKGDIAEGYSVSREKKESFPLTVTSAQKNPTAFYLCASSIQGYDSPLHFGNGTRLTVT.

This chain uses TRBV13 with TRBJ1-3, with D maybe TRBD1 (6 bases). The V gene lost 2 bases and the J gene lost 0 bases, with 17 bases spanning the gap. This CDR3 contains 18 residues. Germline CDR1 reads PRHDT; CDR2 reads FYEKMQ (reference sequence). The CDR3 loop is CASSLWGKAGVSGNTIYF. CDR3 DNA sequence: TGTGCCAGCAGCTTATGGGGGAAGGCAGGGGTCTCTGGAAACACCATATATTTT.

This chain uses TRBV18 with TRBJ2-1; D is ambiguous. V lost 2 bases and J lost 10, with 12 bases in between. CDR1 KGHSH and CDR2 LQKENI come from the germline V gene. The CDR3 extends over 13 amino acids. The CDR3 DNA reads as TGTGCCAGCTCACCAAAGGAGAAGGAGGAGCAGTTCTTC. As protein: CASSPKEKEEQFF. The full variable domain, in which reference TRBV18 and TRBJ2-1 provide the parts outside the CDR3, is NAGVMQNPRHLVRRRGQEARLRCSPMKGHSHVYWYRQLPEEGLKFMVYLQKENIIDESGMPKERFSAEFPKEGPSILRIQQVVRGDSAAYFCASSPKEKEEQFFGPGTRLTVL.

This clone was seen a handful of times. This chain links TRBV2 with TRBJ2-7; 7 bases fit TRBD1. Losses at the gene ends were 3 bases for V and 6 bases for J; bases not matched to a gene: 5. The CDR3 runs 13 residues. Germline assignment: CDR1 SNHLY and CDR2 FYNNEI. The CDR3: CASSDTGVGEQYF. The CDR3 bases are TGTGCCAGCAGTGACACAGGGGTTGGCGAGCAGTACTTC.

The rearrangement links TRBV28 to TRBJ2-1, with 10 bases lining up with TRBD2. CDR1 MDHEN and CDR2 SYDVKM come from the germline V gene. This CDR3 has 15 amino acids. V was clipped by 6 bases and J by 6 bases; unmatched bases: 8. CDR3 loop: CASSARLAGLNEQFF. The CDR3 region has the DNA TGTGCCAGCAGCGCACGACTAGCGGGTCTCAATGAGCAGTTCTTC.

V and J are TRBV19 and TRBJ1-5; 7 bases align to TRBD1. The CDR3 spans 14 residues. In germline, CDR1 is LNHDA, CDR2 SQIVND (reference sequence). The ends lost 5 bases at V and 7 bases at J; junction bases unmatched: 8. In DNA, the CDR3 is TGTGCCAGTAGTCATCCACAGGGGAGCCAGCCCCAGCATTTT. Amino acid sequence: CASSHPQGSQPQHF.